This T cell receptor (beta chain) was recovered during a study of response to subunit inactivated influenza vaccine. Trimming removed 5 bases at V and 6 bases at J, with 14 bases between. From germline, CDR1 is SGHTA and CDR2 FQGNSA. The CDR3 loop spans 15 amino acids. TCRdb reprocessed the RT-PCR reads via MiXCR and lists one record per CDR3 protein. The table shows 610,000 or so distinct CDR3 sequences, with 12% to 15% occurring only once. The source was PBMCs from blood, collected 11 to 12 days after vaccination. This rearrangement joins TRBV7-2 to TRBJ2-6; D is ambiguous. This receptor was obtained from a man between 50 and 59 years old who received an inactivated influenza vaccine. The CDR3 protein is CASSDPRPLANVLTF. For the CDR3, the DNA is TGTGCCAGCAGCGACCCCCGCCCTCTGGCCAACGTCCTGACTTTC.